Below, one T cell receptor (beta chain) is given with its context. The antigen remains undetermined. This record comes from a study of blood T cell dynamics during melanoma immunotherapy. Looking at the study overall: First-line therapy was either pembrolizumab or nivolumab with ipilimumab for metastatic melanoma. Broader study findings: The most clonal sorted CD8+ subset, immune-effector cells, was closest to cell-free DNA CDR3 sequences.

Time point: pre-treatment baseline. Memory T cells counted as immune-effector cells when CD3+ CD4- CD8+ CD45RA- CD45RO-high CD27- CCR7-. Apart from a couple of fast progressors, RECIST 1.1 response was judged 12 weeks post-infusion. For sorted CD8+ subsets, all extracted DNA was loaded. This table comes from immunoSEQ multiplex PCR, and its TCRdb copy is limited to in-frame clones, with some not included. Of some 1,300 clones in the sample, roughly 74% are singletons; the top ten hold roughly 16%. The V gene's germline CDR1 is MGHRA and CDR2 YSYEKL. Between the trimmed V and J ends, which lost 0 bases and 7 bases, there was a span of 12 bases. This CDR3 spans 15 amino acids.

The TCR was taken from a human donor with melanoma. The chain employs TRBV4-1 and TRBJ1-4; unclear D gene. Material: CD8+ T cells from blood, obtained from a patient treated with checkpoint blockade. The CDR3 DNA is TGCGCCAGCAGCCAAGAACGGGCTAGAGGTGAAAAACTGTTTTTT. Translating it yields CASSQERARGEKLFF.